Listed here are 25 T cell receptor beta chains from one sample, sequenced in a study of glioma-infiltrating T cells. Amplification of TCR alpha and beta CDR3 regions from RNA used iRepertoire nested multiplex PCR. TCRdb used MiXCR to reprocess the multiplex PCR reads, holding one entry per CDR3 protein. This table has around 99,000 distinct CDR3 sequences, about 25% appearing once. The sequencing input was glioma tissue, nonneoplastic brain tissue, or PBMCs (not recorded which). All receptors come from a human donor with low-grade glioma or glioblastoma, undergoing nonglioma brain surgery, or in good health (not recorded which).

This clonotype was recorded many times. The rearrangement links TRBV29-1 to TRBJ2-5, with D uncertain. With 4 bases removed from V and 3 bases from J, the gap between germline ends came to 18 bases. This CDR3 spans 15 amino acids. CDR1 and CDR2 from the germline V gene are SQVTM and ANQGSEA. The CDR3 loop reads CSVASWGGGEETQYF. CDR3 coding DNA: TGCAGCGTTGCTTCATGGGGTGGTGGAGAAGAGACCCAGTACTTC.

This clonotype occurred a few times. The chain employs TRBV11-2 and TRBJ2-5; D remains ambiguous. The germline V and J ends were trimmed by 5 bases and 5 bases, with 12 bases remaining between them. This CDR3 has 13 amino acids. Germline assignment: CDR1 SGHAT and CDR2 FQNNGV. CDR3 sequence reads: CASSPPPRETQYF. In nucleotides, the CDR3 is TGTGCCAGCAGCCCCCCCCCCCGTGAGACCCAGTACTTC.

This clonotype appeared many times. Written as DNA, the CDR3 is TGCAGCGTTGGTGGGACAGTGAGTGGGAACACTGAAGCTTTCTTT. Translating it yields CSVGGTVSGNTEAFF. The chain recombines TRBV29-1 with TRBJ1-1; 7 bases fit TRBD1. CDR1 SQVTM and CDR2 ANQGSEA come from the germline V gene. The length of the CDR3 is 15 residues. J gave up 1 base and V 4 bases, and 9 bases lay outside the gene matches.

The chain uses TRBV28 and TRBJ1-2; D may be TRBD1 (6 bases). The ends were cut back, 5 bases at V and 8 bases at J, with 15 bases in the middle. The germline CDR1 and CDR2 sequences are MDHEN and SYDVKM. The length of the CDR3 is 13 residues. The DNA for the CDR3 is TGTGCCAGCAGTCTTGGGACATTAGTCGGCTACACCTTC. Translation: CASSLGTLVGYTF.

This clonotype was found many times. CDR3 coding DNA: TGTGCCAGCAGTTTTGAGCAGGGGGCGCGTCTCTATGGCTACACCTTC. Translation gives CASSFEQGARLYGYTF. The genes are TRBV27 and TRBJ1-2; 8 bases map to TRBD1. The CDR3 length is 16 residues. Germline trimming cut 3 bases from V and 4 bases from J; bases unmatched to any gene: 10. CDR1 and CDR2 from the germline V gene are MNHEY and SMNVEV (reference sequence).

About this clonotype itself: Possible read error: a much larger clone is one base away. The CDR3 here is CASSLGLAGEDEQYF. CDR3 nucleotide sequence: TGTGCCAGCAGCTTAGGACTAGCGGGAGAGGATGAGCAGTACTTC. The gene calls are TRBV7-9 and TRBJ2-7, with 12 bases identical to TRBD2. Germline CDR1 SEHNR, CDR2 FQNEAQ (reference sequence). V lost 1 base and J lost 7; bases outside the gene matches: 5. CDR3 size: 15 residues.

This clonotype has a count of ten or more. The rearrangement joins TRBV4-1 to TRBJ2-7; 9 bases match TRBD2. V was pared by 6 bases and J by 3 bases, with 6 bases of the junction left unmatched. The CDR3 consists of 14 residues. The germline V gene encodes CDR1 MGHRA and CDR2 YSYEKL. The CDR3 loop is CASRQTSGDYEQYF. The DNA for the CDR3 is TGCGCCAGCAGGCAGACTAGCGGCGACTACGAGCAGTACTTC.

A few counts support this clonotype. A much larger clone sits a single nucleotide away, making a read error possible. V and J are TRBV2 and TRBJ2-1; TRBD2 matches at 10 bases. The V gene end was trimmed by 5 bases and the J gene end by 9 bases; junction bases not matched to a gene: 7. Germline CDR1 SNHLY, CDR2 FYNNEI. This CDR3 contains 14 residues. The CDR3 bases are TGTGCCAGCAGTATAGCGGGGGGTATAGGTGAGCAGTTCTTC. Residues: CASSIAGGIGEQFF.

This chain joins TRBV6-6 and TRBJ1-2; D perhaps matches TRBD1 (5 bases). Germline assignment: CDR1 MNHNY and CDR2 SVGAGI (reference sequence). This CDR3 comprises 17 residues. The CDR3 coding sequence is TGTACCGGCAGTTATGGGCCAGGGCGCCAGTCTAACTATGGCTACACCTTC. This sequence encodes CTGSYGPGRQSNYGYTF.

The table lists this clonotype with a count of one. Given a much more abundant clone one base away, this may be a read error. V gene TRBV4-1 combines with J gene TRBJ1-2; no clear D. This CDR3 has 13 residues. V shed 0 bases and J shed 7 bases, with 9 bases lying between them. CDR1 MGHRA and CDR2 YSYEKL come from the germline V gene. CDR3 amino acids: CASSQDLQIGYTF. In DNA form, the CDR3 reads TGCGCCAGCAGCCAAGATCTGCAGATTGGCTACACCTTC.

The chain links TRBV27 to TRBJ2-5; perhaps TRBD2 as D (6 bases). Per the germline V gene, CDR1 is MNHEY and CDR2 is SMNVEV (reference sequence). Trimming shortened V by 6 bases and J by 1 base, and 27 bases separated the two germline ends. This CDR3 has 19 residues. The CDR3 sequence is CASSWRRARGPNTQETQYF. As DNA, the CDR3 is TGTGCCAGCAGCTGGCGGAGGGCGAGAGGCCCAAACACCCAAGAGACCCAGTACTTC.

This CDR3 is CASSSTWTSGSTDTQYF. For the CDR3, the DNA is TGTGCCAGCAGTTCTACCTGGACTAGCGGGAGTACAGATACGCAGTATTTT. This chain links TRBV6-2 or TRBV6-3 with TRBJ2-3; 13 positions match TRBD2. The CDR3 loop spans 17 amino acids. Germline-derived CDR1 and CDR2 are MNHEY and SVGEGT. Unmatched junction bases numbered 7, after V lost 4 bases and J lost 3 bases.

This clonotype has a count of ten or more. The V gene is TRBV20-1, the J gene TRBJ1-2; D unclear. The CDR3 consists of 14 residues. Germline V gene data show CDR1 as DFQATT and CDR2 as SNEGSKA (reference sequence). V lost 0 bases, J lost 0 bases, and 8 bases lay in between. CDR3 loop: CSARDGSANYGYTF. In DNA, the CDR3 is TGCAGTGCTAGAGACGGGTCGGCTAACTATGGCTACACCTTC.

This clonotype was seen ten or more times. The chain carries TRBV28 and TRBJ2-1; no firm D call. Deletions cut 3 bases from V and 8 bases from J, with 11 bases between. CDR1 is MDHEN, CDR2 SYDVKM, per germline. The CDR3 length is 13 residues. The CDR3 spells CASSFVRGDEQFF. DNA of the CDR3: TGTGCCAGCAGTTTCGTGCGTGGGGATGAGCAGTTCTTC.

This clonotype was found many times. The V gene is TRBV7-9, the J gene TRBJ1-1, with no clear D. Trimming shortened V by 7 bases and J by 2 bases, and 14 bases separated the two germline ends. The length of the CDR3 is 14 residues. The germline CDR1 and CDR2 sequences are SEHNR and FQNEAQ (reference sequence). Written as DNA, the CDR3 is TGTGCCAGCAACTCCAGACGAGGTAACACTGAAGCTTTCTTT. It encodes CASNSRRGNTEAFF. Looking up the rest from reference TRBV7-9 and TRBJ1-1 gives the full variable domain: DTGVSQNPRHKITKRGQNVTFRCDPISEHNRLYWYRQTLGQGPEFLTYFQNEAQLEKSRLLSDRFSAERPKGSFSTLEIQRTEQGDSAMYLCASNSRRGNTEAFFGQGTRLTVV.

This clonotype came up many times. Germline is not matched at one junction end, which may reflect a read error. The J gene is TRBJ1-1, the V gene TRBV6-5; D call uncertain. Germline CDR1 and CDR2: MNHEY and SVGAGI. The CDR3 spans 14 residues. As DNA, the CDR3 is TGTGCCAGCAGTTACTCAGGGTTGAACGCTGAAGCTTTCTTT. This sequence encodes CASSYSGLNAEAFF.

Note on this clonotype: One end of the junction fails to match germline, which may point to a read error. The V gene is TRBV11-2, the J gene TRBJ2-7; no definite D call. Germline V gene data show CDR1 as SGHAT and CDR2 as FQNNGV. This CDR3 has 11 amino acids. Here the CDR3 DNA reads TGTGCCAGTAGCTTCCACTACGAGCAGTACTTC. Its protein is CASSFHYEQYF.

Details on this clonotype: Given the absence of the conserved phenylalanine or tryptophan at the CDR3 end, a read error is likely. For the CDR3, the DNA is TGTGCCAGCAGTTACTCGAGGAAGGGGCTGGAGACCCAGTACCTC. This codes for CASSYSRKGLETQYL. The rearrangement joins TRBV6-2 or TRBV6-3 to TRBJ2-5; maybe TRBD1 (5 bases). CDR1 is MNHEY and CDR2 is SVGEGT in the germline V gene. V was clipped by 0 bases and J by 5 bases, with 13 bases between them. The length of the CDR3 is 15 residues.

This clonotype was found once. The chain couples TRBV18 to TRBJ1-1; D is ambiguous. The CDR3 is 15 residues long. From germline, CDR1 is KGHSH and CDR2 LQKENI. Trimming cost V 0 bases and J 7 bases, with 15 bases left between them. DNA for the CDR3: TGTGCCAGCTCACCACCAGCGCCCGAAAAGATTGAAGCTTTCTTT. Translated, it gives CASSPPAPEKIEAFF.

The rearrangement links TRBV11-2 to TRBJ2-3, with 7 bases aligning to TRBD2. The trim removed 0 bases at V and 12 bases at J, leaving 3 bases unmatched. The CDR3 totals 12 residues. CDR1 SGHAT and CDR2 FQNNGV come from the germline V gene. The CDR3 nucleotides are TGTGCCAGCAGCTTAGAAGCGGGGAAACAGTATTTT. It specifies CASSLEAGKQYF.

This clonotype was seen at least ten times. The gene calls are TRBV7-2 and TRBJ2-3; D is possibly TRBD1 (8 bases). V lost 5 bases to trimming and J lost 3 bases, with 15 bases between them. Per germline, CDR1 SGHTA and CDR2 FQGNSA. The CDR3 is 15 residues long. The CDR3 is CASSPGQGGTDTQYF. CDR3 DNA: TGTGCCAGCAGCCCCGGACAGGGAGGGACAGATACGCAGTATTTT.

Many counts were recorded for this clonotype. The rearrangement links TRBV4-3 to TRBJ2-3; 9 nucleotides agree with TRBD1. V was clipped by 4 bases and J by 3 bases; unmatched bases: 11. Per germline, CDR1 LGHNA and CDR2 YSLEER. There are 17 residues in the CDR3. The CDR3 spells CASSLGTGRGSTDTQYF. DNA of the CDR3: TGCGCCAGCAGCCTTGGGACAGGGCGGGGATCTACAGATACGCAGTATTTT.

This chain uses TRBV3-1 with TRBJ2-1; D could derive from TRBD1 or TRBD2 (5 bases each). Germline V gene sequence: CDR1 LGHDT, CDR2 YNNKEL (reference sequence). Trimming pared 6 bases from V and 5 bases from J, leaving 17 bases between. The CDR3 runs 15 residues. The CDR3 sequence: CASRPGTPDHNEQFF. As DNA, the CDR3 is TGTGCCAGCAGACCCGGGACCCCGGACCACAATGAGCAGTTCTTC.

The V gene is TRBV29-1, the J gene TRBJ1-5; possibly TRBD1 for D (6 bases). Germline loops: CDR1 SQVTM, CDR2 ANQGSEA. V gave up 6 bases and J gave up 2 bases, with 17 bases separating them. This CDR3 comprises 15 residues. The DNA for the CDR3 is TGCAGCGTCACAATGCAGGGGCAAGGCAATCAGCCCCAGCATTTT. As protein: CSVTMQGQGNQPQHF.

This clonotype was seen at least ten times. This CDR3 reads CASSSGQGYGYTF. The CDR3 DNA sequence: TGTGCCAGCAGCTCGGGACAGGGTTATGGCTACACCTTC. V usage is TRBV7-9 and J usage is TRBJ1-2; TRBD1 matches at 9 bases. This CDR3 comprises 13 residues. J was trimmed by 5 bases and V by 4 bases; bases with no gene match: 2. Germline V gives CDR1 SEHNR, CDR2 FQNEAQ (reference sequence).